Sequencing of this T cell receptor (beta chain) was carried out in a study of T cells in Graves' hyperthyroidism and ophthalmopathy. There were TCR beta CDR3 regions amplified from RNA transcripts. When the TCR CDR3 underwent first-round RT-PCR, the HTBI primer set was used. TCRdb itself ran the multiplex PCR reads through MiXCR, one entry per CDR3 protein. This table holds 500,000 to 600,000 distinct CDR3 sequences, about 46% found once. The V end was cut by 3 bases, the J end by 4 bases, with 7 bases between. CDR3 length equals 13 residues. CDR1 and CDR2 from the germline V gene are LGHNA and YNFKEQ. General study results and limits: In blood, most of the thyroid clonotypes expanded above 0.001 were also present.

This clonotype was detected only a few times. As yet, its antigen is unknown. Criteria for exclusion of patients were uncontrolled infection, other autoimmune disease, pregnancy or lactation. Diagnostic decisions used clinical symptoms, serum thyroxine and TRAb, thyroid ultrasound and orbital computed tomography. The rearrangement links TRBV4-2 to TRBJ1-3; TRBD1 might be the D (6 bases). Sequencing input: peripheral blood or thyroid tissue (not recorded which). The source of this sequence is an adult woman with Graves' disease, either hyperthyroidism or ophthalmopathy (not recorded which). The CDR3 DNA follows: TGTGCCAGCAGCCATACAGGGGGAAACACCATATATTTT. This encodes CASSHTGGNTIYF.